Listed here is a single T cell receptor (beta chain). Its target is not known. The germline V gene has CDR1 SEHNR and CDR2 FQNEAQ (reference sequence). The length of the CDR3 is 14 residues. The V gene lost 5 bases and the J gene lost 2 bases, with 12 bases spanning the gap. These data originate in a study of Ad26.COV2.S vaccination and SARS-CoV-2 variants. At the level of the study: Once or twice, 56 days apart, Ad26.COV2.S was delivered intramuscularly. General observations from the study: In vaccinated individuals, spike-specific CD8+ and CD4+ T cell responses reportedly displayed substantial breadth. Measures of TCR breadth and depth may have fallen short of total T cell responses.

Clones were sequenced by immunoSEQ multiplex PCR, and TCRdb holds only the in-frame ones, with some missing. Of 300,000 to 350,000 clones detected, approximately 90% appear once; the ten largest clones hold around 6.6%. Treatment defined: around 19 received Ad26.COV2.S at low or high dose, single or two shots; roughly 5 received placebo; per-sample allocation not given. Specimens were obtained on day 63 following the first vaccine or placebo injection. The specimen comprised peripheral blood, sampled in a trial of Ad26.COV2.S vaccine versus placebo. The TCR originated in a person aged 18-65 years who received the Ad26.COV2.S COVID-19 vaccine or a placebo. J is TRBJ2-5 and V is TRBV7-9, with D perhaps matching TRBD1 (6 bases). This CDR3 is CASSRDTTQETQYF. The DNA for the CDR3 is TGTGCCAGCAGCCGGGACACTACTCAAGAGACCCAGTACTTC.